A selection of T cell receptor beta chains follows, all from one sample in a study of blood T cell repertoires in COVID-19. This table comes from immunoSEQ multiplex PCR, and its TCRdb copy is limited to in-frame clones, with some not included. The sample has about 55,000 clones, around four fifths seen once; the top ten hold 1.9%. Source material: peripheral blood. These receptors were taken from a woman in her sixties with acute or convalescent COVID-19. Both conserved end residues are part of each CDR3. The order of the fields is V gene, clone size, J gene, D gene, CDR3 protein, CDR3 DNA. D genes are given only for firm matches. Clone size, where shown, is once, few, many, or a class for clones that have expanded.

v_call: TRBV9; clone_size: -; j_call: TRBJ1-1; d_call: -; cdr3_aa: CASSPFTGEAFF; cdr3_nt: TGTGCCAGCAGCCCTTTTACAGGGGAAGCTTTCTTT
v_call: TRBV30; clone_size: -; j_call: TRBJ2-7; d_call: -; cdr3_aa: CAWSSGQKRTYEQYF; cdr3_nt: TGTGCCTGGAGTTCCGGACAGAAACGAACCTACGAGCAGTACTTC
v_call: TRBV6-5; clone_size: -; j_call: TRBJ2-7; d_call: -; cdr3_aa: CASSYSKLANYEQYF; cdr3_nt: TGTGCCAGCAGTTACTCGAAGCTAGCTAACTACGAGCAGTACTTC
v_call: TRBV30; clone_size: -; j_call: TRBJ2-7; d_call: TRBD2; cdr3_aa: CAWSLTSGRNEQYF; cdr3_nt: TGTGCCTGGAGCCTCACTAGCGGGAGAAACGAGCAGTACTTC
v_call: TRBV6-2/TRBV6-3; clone_size: -; j_call: TRBJ2-5; d_call: TRBD2; cdr3_aa: CASSSTPLTSGGFRETQYF; cdr3_nt: TGTGCCAGCAGTTCTACCCCTCTGACTAGCGGGGGCTTCAGAGAGACCCAGTACTTC
v_call: TRBV21-1; clone_size: -; j_call: TRBJ1-2; d_call: -; cdr3_aa: CASSKGQTGALANYGYTF; cdr3_nt: TGTGCCAGCAGCAAAGGACAGACAGGGGCCCTAGCTAACTATGGCTACACCTTC
v_call: TRBV28; clone_size: -; j_call: TRBJ1-5; d_call: -; cdr3_aa: CASSLLSSNQPQHF; cdr3_nt: TGTGCCAGCAGTTTATTATCGAGCAATCAGCCCCAGCATTTT
v_call: TRBV11-2; clone_size: few; j_call: TRBJ1-6; d_call: -; cdr3_aa: CASSLAGYNSPLHF; cdr3_nt: TGTGCCAGCAGCTTAGCAGGTTATAATTCACCCCTCCACTTT
v_call: TRBV10-2; clone_size: few; j_call: TRBJ2-5; d_call: TRBD1; cdr3_aa: CASTRGLTGERETQYF; cdr3_nt: TGCGCCAGCACCCGAGGGTTGACAGGGGAGCGGGAGACCCAGTACTTC
v_call: TRBV7-9; clone_size: -; j_call: TRBJ2-7; d_call: TRBD1; cdr3_aa: CASSLVGTGGREQYF; cdr3_nt: TGTGCCAGCAGCTTAGTCGGGACAGGGGGCCGGGAGCAGTACTTC
v_call: TRBV6-4; clone_size: -; j_call: TRBJ2-7; d_call: -; cdr3_aa: CASREIRTGSYEQYF; cdr3_nt: TGTGCCAGCAGGGAAATTAGAACAGGGTCCTACGAGCAGTACTTC
v_call: TRBV7-2; clone_size: -; j_call: TRBJ2-1; d_call: TRBD2; cdr3_aa: CASSRKTSGRGDEQFF; cdr3_nt: TGTGCCAGCAGCCGGAAAACTAGCGGGAGGGGCGATGAGCAGTTCTTC
v_call: TRBV18; clone_size: -; j_call: TRBJ2-5; d_call: TRBD1; cdr3_aa: CASSSNRPGTGVLIVQETQYF; cdr3_nt: TGTGCCAGCTCATCGAATCGCCCCGGGACAGGGGTTCTCATAGTACAAGAGACCCAGTACTTC
v_call: TRBV27; clone_size: -; j_call: TRBJ1-5; d_call: -; cdr3_aa: CASSLSRYQPQHF; cdr3_nt: TGTGCCAGCAGTTTATCCAGATATCAGCCCCAGCATTTT